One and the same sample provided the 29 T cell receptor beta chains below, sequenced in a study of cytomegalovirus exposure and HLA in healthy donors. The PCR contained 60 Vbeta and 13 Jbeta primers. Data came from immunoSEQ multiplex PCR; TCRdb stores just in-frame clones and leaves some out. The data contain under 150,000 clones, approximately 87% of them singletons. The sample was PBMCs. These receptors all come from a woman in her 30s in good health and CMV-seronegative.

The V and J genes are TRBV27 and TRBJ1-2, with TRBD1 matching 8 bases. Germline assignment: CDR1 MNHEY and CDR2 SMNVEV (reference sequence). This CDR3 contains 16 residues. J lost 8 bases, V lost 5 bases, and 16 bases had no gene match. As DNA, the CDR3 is TGTGCCAGCAGTCCGCTGGACAGGGAAGTTATAGAAGGCTACACCTTC. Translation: CASSPLDREVIEGYTF.

The CDR3 spells CASSGASGNTGELFF. The DNA for the CDR3 is TGTGCCAGCAGCGGGGCTAGCGGTAACACCGGGGAGCTGTTTTTT. The chain combines TRBV4-2 with TRBJ2-2; the match to TRBD2 covers 7 bases. The length of the CDR3 is 15 residues. Germline V gene data show CDR1 as LGHNA and CDR2 as YNFKEQ. V shed 5 bases and J 2 bases; nucleotides not matched to a gene: 5.

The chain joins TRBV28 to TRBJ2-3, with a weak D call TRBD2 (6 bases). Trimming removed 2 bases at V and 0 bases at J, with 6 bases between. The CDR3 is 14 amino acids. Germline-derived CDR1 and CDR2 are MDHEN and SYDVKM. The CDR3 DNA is TGTGCCAGCAGTTTACTAGCGAGCACAGATACGCAGTATTTT. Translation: CASSLLASTDTQYF. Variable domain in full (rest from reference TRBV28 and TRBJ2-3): DVKVTQSSRYLVKRTGEKVFLECVQDMDHENMFWYRQDPGLGLRLIYFSYDVKMKEKGDIPEGYSVSREKKERFSLILESASTNQTSMYLCASSLLASTDTQYFGPGTRLTVL.

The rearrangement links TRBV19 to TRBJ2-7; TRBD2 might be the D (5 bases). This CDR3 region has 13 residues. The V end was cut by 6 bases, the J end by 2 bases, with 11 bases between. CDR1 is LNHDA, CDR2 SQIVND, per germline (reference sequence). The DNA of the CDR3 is TGTGCCAGTAGCTCAGGACTCACCTACGAGCAGTACTTC. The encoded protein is CASSSGLTYEQYF.

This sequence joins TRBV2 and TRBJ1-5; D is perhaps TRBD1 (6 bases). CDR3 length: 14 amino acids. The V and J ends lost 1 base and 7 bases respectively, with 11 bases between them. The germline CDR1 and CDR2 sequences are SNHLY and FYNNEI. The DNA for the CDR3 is TGTGCCAGCAGTGAAGGCGGGGGGGGCCAGCCCCAGCATTTT. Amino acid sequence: CASSEGGGGQPQHF.

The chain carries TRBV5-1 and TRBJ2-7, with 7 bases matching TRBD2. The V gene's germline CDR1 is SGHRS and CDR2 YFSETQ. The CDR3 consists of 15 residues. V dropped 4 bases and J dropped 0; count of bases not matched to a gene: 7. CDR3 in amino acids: CASSNSGATSYEQYF. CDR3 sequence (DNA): TGCGCCAGCAGCAACAGCGGGGCTACCTCCTACGAGCAGTACTTC.

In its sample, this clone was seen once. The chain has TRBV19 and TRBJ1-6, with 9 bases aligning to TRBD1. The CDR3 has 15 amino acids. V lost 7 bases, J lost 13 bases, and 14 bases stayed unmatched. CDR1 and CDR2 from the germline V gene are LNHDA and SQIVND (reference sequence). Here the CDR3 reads CASNLKQGAGGPLHF. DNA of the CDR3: TGTGCCAGTAATCTAAAACAGGGGGCTGGGGGTCCCCTCCACTTT.

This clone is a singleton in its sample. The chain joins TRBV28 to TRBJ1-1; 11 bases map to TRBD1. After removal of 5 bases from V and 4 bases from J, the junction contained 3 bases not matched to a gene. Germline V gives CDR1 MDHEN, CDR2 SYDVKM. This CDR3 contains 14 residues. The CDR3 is CASSPGQGATEAFF. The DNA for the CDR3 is TGTGCCAGCAGTCCCGGACAGGGGGCCACTGAAGCTTTCTTT.

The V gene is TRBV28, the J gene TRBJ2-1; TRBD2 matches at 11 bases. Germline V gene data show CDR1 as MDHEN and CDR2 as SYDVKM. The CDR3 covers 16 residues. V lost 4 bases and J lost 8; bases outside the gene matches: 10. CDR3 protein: CASSSSLAGVNYEQFF. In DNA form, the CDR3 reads TGTGCCAGCAGTTCCTCACTAGCGGGGGTTAATTATGAGCAGTTCTTC. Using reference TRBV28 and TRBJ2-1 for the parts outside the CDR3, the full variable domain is DVKVTQSSRYLVKRTGEKVFLECVQDMDHENMFWYRQDPGLGLRLIYFSYDVKMKEKGDIPEGYSVSREKKERFSLILESASTNQTSMYLCASSSSLAGVNYEQFFGPGTRLTVL.

CDR3 DNA sequence: TGTGCCAGCAGCGTAGCTCCGGGGATCGATGAGCAGTTCTTC. Translation gives CASSVAPGIDEQFF. The chain joins TRBV9 to TRBJ2-1; perhaps TRBD2 as D (5 bases). In germline, CDR1 is SGDLS, CDR2 YYNGEE. The CDR3 is made up of 14 amino acids. Trimming took 0 bases from V and 8 from J, leaving 12 bases between them.

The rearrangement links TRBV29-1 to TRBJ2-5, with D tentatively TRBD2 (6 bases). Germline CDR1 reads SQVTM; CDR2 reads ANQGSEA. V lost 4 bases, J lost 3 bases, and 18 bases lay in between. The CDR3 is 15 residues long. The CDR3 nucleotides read TGCAGCGTTGCAAAACGCTCCGGGGAGGAAGAGACCCAGTACTTC. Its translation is CSVAKRSGEEETQYF.

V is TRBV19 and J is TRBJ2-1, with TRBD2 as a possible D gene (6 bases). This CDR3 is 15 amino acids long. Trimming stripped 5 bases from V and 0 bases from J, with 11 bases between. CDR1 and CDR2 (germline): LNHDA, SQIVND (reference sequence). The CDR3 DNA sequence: TGTGCCAGTAGTCCCGCCGGGAGCTCCTACAATGAGCAGTTCTTC. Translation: CASSPAGSSYNEQFF.

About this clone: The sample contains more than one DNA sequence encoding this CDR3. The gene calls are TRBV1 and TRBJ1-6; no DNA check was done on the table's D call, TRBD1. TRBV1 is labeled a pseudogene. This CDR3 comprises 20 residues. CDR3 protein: CTSSQLGGQAGGSYNSPLHF. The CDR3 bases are TGCACCAGCAGCCAATTGGGGGGACAGGCTGGAGGGTCCTATAATTCACCCCTCCACTTT.

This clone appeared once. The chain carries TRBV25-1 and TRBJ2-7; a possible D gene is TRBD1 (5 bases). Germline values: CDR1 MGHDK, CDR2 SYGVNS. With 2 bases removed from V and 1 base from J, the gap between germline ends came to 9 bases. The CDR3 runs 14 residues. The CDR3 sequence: CASSEQGRSYEQYF. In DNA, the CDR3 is TGTGCCAGCAGTGAACAGGGAAGGTCCTACGAGCAGTACTTC.

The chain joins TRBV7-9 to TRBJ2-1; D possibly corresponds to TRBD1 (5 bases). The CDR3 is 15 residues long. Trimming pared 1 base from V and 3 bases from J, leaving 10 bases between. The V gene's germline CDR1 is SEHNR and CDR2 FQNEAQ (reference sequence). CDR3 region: CASSLEQAGYNEQFF. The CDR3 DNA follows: TGTGCCAGCAGCTTAGAACAGGCAGGCTACAATGAGCAGTTCTTC.

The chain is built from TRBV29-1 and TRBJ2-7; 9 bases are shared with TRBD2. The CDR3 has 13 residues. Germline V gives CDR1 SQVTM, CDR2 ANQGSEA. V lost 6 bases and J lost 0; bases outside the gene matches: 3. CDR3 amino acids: CSVRAGGSYEQYF. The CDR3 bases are TGCAGCGTACGAGCGGGAGGCTCCTACGAGCAGTACTTC.

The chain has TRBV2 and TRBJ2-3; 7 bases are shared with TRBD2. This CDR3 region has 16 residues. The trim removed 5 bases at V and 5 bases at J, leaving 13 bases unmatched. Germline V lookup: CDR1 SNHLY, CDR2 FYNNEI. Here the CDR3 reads CASSPRGLDIGDTQYF. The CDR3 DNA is TGTGCCAGCAGTCCCCGCGGACTAGATATAGGAGATACGCAGTATTTT.

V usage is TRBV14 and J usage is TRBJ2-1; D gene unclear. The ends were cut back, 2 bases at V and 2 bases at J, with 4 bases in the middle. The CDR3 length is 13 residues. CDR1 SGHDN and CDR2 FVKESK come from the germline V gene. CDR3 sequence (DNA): TGTGCCAGCAGCCAACAAACCTACAATGAGCAGTTCTTC. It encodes CASSQQTYNEQFF.

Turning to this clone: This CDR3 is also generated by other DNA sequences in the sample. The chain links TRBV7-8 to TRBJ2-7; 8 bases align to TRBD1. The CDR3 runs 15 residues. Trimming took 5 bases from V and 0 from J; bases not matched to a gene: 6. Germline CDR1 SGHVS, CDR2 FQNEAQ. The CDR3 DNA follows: TGTGCCAGCAGCGGCGGGACAGGTGTCTCCTACGAGCAGTACTTC. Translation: CASSGGTGVSYEQYF.

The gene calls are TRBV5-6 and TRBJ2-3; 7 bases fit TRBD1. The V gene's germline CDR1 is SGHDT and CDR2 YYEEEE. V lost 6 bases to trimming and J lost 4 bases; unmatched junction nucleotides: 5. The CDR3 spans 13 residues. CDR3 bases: TGTGCCAGCACCAGACAGGGACCAGATACGCAGTATTTT. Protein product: CASTRQGPDTQYF.

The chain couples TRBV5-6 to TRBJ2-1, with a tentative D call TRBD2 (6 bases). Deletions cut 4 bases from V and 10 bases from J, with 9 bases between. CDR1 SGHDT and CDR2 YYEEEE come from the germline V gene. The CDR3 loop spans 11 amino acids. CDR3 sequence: CASSRDWEQFF. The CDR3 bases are TGTGCCAGCAGCCGGGACTGGGAGCAGTTCTTC.

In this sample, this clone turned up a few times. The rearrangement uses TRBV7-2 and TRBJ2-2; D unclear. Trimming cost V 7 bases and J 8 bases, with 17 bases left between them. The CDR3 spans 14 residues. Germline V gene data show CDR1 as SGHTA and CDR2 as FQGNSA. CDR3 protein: CASTPFAEPGELFF. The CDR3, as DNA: TGTGCCAGCACCCCGTTTGCGGAACCGGGGGAGCTGTTTTTT.

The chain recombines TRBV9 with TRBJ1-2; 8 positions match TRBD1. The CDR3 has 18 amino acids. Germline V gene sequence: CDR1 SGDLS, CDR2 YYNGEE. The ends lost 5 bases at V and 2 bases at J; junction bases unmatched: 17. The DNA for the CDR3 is TGTGCCAGCAGTGATCCAGGGGGCAATCGACCCGGAAACTATGGCTACACCTTC. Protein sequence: CASSDPGGNRPGNYGYTF.

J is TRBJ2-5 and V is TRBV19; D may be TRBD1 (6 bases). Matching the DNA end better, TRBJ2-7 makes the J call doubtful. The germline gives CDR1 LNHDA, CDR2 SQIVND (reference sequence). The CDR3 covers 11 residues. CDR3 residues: CASSLGGEQYF. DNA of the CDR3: TGTGCCAGTAGTCTAGGGGGCGAGCAGTACTTC.

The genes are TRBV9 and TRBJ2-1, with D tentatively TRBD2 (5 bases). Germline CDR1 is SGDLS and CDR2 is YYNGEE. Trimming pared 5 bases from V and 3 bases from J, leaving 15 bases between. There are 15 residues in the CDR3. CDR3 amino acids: CASSESGRLYNEQFF. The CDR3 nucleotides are TGTGCCAGCAGTGAGAGCGGCCGCCTCTACAATGAGCAGTTCTTC.

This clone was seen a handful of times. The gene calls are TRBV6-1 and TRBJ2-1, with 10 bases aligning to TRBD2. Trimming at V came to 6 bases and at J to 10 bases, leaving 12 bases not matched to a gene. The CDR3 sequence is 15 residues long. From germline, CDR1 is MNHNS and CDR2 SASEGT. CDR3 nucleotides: TGTGCCAGCAGCCCTTTCAGCGGGGGGGTTGGAGAGCAGTTCTTC. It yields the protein CASSPFSGGVGEQFF.

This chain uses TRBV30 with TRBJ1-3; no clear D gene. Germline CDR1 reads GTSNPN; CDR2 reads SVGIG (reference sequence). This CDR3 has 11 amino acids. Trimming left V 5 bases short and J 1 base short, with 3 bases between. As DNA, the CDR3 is TGTGCCTGGTCATCTGGAAACACCATATATTTT. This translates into CAWSSGNTIYF. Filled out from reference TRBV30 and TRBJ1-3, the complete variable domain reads SQTIHQWPATLVQPVGSPLSLECTVEGTSNPNLYWYRQAAGRGLQLLFYSVGIGQISSEVPQNLSASRPQDRQFILSSKKLLLSDSGFYLCAWSSGNTIYFGEGSWLTVV.

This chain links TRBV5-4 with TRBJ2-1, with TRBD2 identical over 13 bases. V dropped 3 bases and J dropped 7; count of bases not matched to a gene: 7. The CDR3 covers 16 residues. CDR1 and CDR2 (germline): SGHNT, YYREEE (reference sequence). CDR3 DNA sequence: TGTGCCAGCAGCTGGGCGGGACTAGCGGGGTTTAATGAGCAGTTCTTC. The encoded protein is CASSWAGLAGFNEQFF.

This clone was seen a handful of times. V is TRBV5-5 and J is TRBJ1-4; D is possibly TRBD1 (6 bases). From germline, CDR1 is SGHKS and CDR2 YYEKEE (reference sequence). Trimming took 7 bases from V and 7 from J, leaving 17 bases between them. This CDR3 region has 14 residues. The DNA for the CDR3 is TGTGCCAGCGCACCCTGGGGGGGCACTGAAAAACTGTTTTTT. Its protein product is CASAPWGGTEKLFF.